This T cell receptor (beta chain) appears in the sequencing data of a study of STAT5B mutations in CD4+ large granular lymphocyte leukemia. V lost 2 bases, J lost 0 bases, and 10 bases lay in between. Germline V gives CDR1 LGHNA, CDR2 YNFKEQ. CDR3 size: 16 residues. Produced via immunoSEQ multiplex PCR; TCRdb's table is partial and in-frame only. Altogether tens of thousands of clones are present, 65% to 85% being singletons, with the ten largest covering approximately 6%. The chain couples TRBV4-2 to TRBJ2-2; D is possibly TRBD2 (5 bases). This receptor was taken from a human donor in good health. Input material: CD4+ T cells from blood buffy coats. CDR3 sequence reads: CASSQTGDSNTGELFF. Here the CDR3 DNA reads TGTGCCAGCAGCCAAACCGGGGATTCGAACACCGGGGAGCTGTTTTTT.